These T cell receptor beta chains were read from a single sample in a study of identical twins. MiXCR was run by TCRdb on the 5' RACE reads, yielding one entry per CDR3 protein. The sample lists around 690,000 distinct CDR3 sequences; roughly 20% were seen once. The data also belong to a second study, concerning T cells expressing NK-cell markers.

Sequencing was done on a sample of PBMCs. The receptors were gathered from a woman aged 18-30 years in good health. Both conserved end residues are part of each CDR3. A D gene is named only where the DNA matches it firmly. Clone size is stated in some rows and not others, as once, few, many or a class when expanded.

D | J | size | V | CDR3 | DNA
. | TRBJ2-2 | . | TRBV6-5 | CASSSRVTNTGELFF | TGTGCCAGCAGTTCGCGGGTAACGAACACCGGGGAGCTGTTTTTT
TRBD1 | TRBJ1-1 | many | TRBV12-3/TRBV12-4 | CASRPGGRTEAFF | TGTGCCAGCAGGCCAGGGGGGAGGACTGAAGCTTTCTTT
. | TRBJ2-1 | . | TRBV12-3/TRBV12-4 | CASSLTGVSNWFF | TGTGCCAGCAGTTTAACGGGAGTTTCAAATTGGTTCTTC
. | TRBJ1-1 | . | TRBV10-3 | CAISETSGTPEAFF | TGTGCCATCAGTGAAACCTCAGGGACCCCTGAAGCTTTCTTT
. | TRBJ2-7 | few | TRBV6-2/TRBV6-3 | CASSYTLYEQYF | TGTGCCAGCAGTTACACCCTCTACGAGCAGTACTTC
. | TRBJ2-1 | . | TRBV12-3/TRBV12-4 | CASQERLRQFF | TGTGCCAGCCAAGAAAGACTCAGGCAGTTCTTC
. | TRBJ2-1 | . | TRBV6-2/TRBV6-3 | CASSPGQLNEQFF | TGTGCCAGCAGCCCCGGACAGCTCAATGAGCAGTTCTTC
. | TRBJ2-7 | . | TRBV2 | CASSAGGTEQYF | TGTGCCAGCAGTGCTGGGGGAACCGAGCAGTACTTC
. | TRBJ2-3 | . | TRBV6-1 | CASSPNAGAGGDTQYF | TGTGCCAGCAGTCCTAATGCAGGGGCGGGTGGAGATACGCAGTATTTT
. | TRBJ2-3 | few | TRBV15 | CATRTVPGTDTQYF | TGTGCCACCAGAACAGTGCCCGGGACAGATACGCAGTATTTT
. | TRBJ1-1 | . | TRBV5-1 | CASSFQQATEAFF | TGCGCCAGCAGCTTCCAGCAGGCCACTGAAGCTTTCTTT
. | TRBJ1-2 | . | TRBV5-8 | CASSLRTAITRGYTF | TGTGCCAGCAGCTTAAGGACGGCCATAACTCGAGGCTACACCTTC
. | TRBJ2-7 | . | TRBV20-1 | CSASAGTASYELYF | TGCAGTGCTAGCGCCGGGACGGCGTCCTACGAGCTGTACTTC
. | TRBJ2-2 | . | TRBV29-1 | CSVRGWGGITGELFF | TGCAGCGTTAGGGGCTGGGGCGGTATCACCGGGGAGCTGTTTTTT
. | TRBJ2-3 | . | TRBV10-3 | CAISESTGGTDTQYF | TGTGCCATCAGTGAGTCGACGGGAGGCACAGATACGCAGTATTTT
. | TRBJ2-5 | many | TRBV6-2/TRBV6-3 | CASSYPKGEETQYF | TGTGCCAGCAGTTACCCAAAGGGGGAAGAGACCCAGTACTTC
TRBD2 | TRBJ2-3 | . | TRBV20-1 | CSATPSYSGGRVTQYF | TGCAGTGCTACCCCTTCGTATAGCGGGGGTCGAGTTACGCAGTATTTT
. | TRBJ2-7 | few | TRBV27 | CASSPGVTYEQYF | TGTGCCAGCAGTCCAGGGGTCACCTACGAGCAGTACTTC
. | TRBJ1-1 | . | TRBV7-9 | CASSLSEAEAFF | TGTGCCAGCAGCCTCTCTGAGGCTGAAGCTTTCTTT
. | TRBJ2-7 | . | TRBV6-5 | CASSYARGVGGSYEQYF | TGTGCCAGCAGTTACGCCCGCGGAGTCGGTGGGTCCTACGAGCAGTACTTC
TRBD2 | TRBJ2-7 | . | TRBV5-5 | CASSLVTRGAYEQYF | TGTGCCAGCAGCTTGGTCACCCGGGGGGCCTACGAGCAGTACTTC
. | TRBJ2-1 | . | TRBV5-1 | CASSLSTGQYNEQFF | TGCGCCAGCAGCTTGTCTACAGGACAATACAATGAGCAGTTCTTC
. | TRBJ2-3 | . | TRBV7-2 | CASSLRPVGTDTQYF | TGTGCCAGCAGCCTGCGGCCAGTTGGCACAGATACGCAGTATTTT
. | TRBJ1-2 | . | TRBV4-2 | CASSQDLVSFYGYTF | TGTGCCAGCAGCCAAGATCTGGTCAGCTTTTACGGCTACACCTTC
. | TRBJ2-3 | . | TRBV6-1 | CASKGQISTDTQYF | TGTGCCAGCAAGGGACAAATTAGCACAGATACGCAGTATTTT
TRBD2 | TRBJ2-1 | many | TRBV4-3 | CASSQDWASGRASEQFF | TGCGCCAGCAGCCAAGATTGGGCCAGCGGGAGGGCCAGTGAGCAGTTCTTC
. | TRBJ1-2 | . | TRBV6-6 | CASTTERYYGYTF | TGTGCCAGCACTACAGAGAGATACTATGGCTACACCTTC
. | TRBJ2-7 | many | TRBV29-1 | CSVALGSYEQYF | TGCAGCGTTGCGTTAGGGTCCTACGAGCAGTACTTC
. | TRBJ1-6 | few | TRBV20-1 | CSARRDPNSPLHF | TGCAGTGCTAGAAGGGACCCCAATTCACCCCTCCACTTT
. | TRBJ2-7 | . | TRBV12-3/TRBV12-4 | CASRPREGADEQYF | TGTGCCAGCAGGCCTCGGGAGGGGGCCGACGAGCAGTACTTC
. | TRBJ1-1 | . | TRBV7-8 | CASSWGGTSEAFF | TGTGCCAGCAGCTGGGGCGGGACATCAGAAGCTTTCTTT
TRBD1 | TRBJ2-2 | few | TRBV5-1 | CASSPRDRRAGELFF | TGCGCCAGCAGCCCCAGGGACAGGAGGGCCGGGGAGCTGTTTTTT
. | TRBJ2-1 | . | TRBV20-1 | CSAREGRSASYNEQFF | TGCAGTGCTAGAGAGGGTAGGAGCGCCTCCTACAATGAGCAGTTCTTC
. | TRBJ2-5 | many | TRBV5-1 | CASSSGTLAETQYF | TGCGCCAGCAGCTCCGGGACACTCGCAGAGACCCAGTACTTC
. | TRBJ1-1 | few | TRBV5-1 | CASSSEGDTEAFF | TGCGCCAGCAGCTCCGAAGGGGACACTGAAGCTTTCTTT
. | TRBJ2-7 | . | TRBV5-1 | CASSLEPDPAREQYF | TGCGCCAGCAGCTTGGAACCGGACCCCGCCCGCGAGCAGTACTTC
. | TRBJ1-3 | . | TRBV6-5 | CASSLQPTLSGNTIYF | TGTGCCAGCAGCTTACAGCCGACGCTCTCTGGAAACACCATATATTTT
. | TRBJ2-3 | . | TRBV5-4 | CATGAGWNTDTQYF | TGTGCCACGGGGGCGGGTTGGAACACAGATACGCAGTATTTT
. | TRBJ2-4 | few | TRBV4-3 | CASSHGAKNIQYF | TGCGCCAGCAGCCATGGGGCTAAAAACATTCAGTACTTC
. | TRBJ2-3 | . | TRBV24-1 | CATSDRGKTDTQYF | TGTGCCACCAGTGATCGGGGCAAGACAGATACGCAGTATTTT
. | TRBJ2-3 | many | TRBV20-1 | CSASGGLSTDTQYF | TGCAGTGCTAGCGGGGGCCTTAGCACAGATACGCAGTATTTT
TRBD1 | TRBJ2-2 | . | TRBV4-3 | CASSQVRGSNTGELFF | TGCGCCAGCAGCCAAGTCAGGGGGTCGAACACCGGGGAGCTGTTTTTT
. | TRBJ2-7 | few | TRBV5-6 | CASSFPRNGFYEQYF | TGTGCCAGCAGCTTTCCTCGCAATGGGTTCTACGAGCAGTACTTC
. | TRBJ2-7 | many | TRBV9 | CASSADRGLGYEQYF | TGTGCCAGCAGCGCGGACAGAGGACTAGGGTACGAGCAGTACTTC
. | TRBJ1-3 | many | TRBV7-2 | CASSLESTGSGNTIYF | TGTGCCAGCAGCTTAGAGTCGACGGGAAGTGGAAACACCATATATTTT
. | TRBJ2-5 | . | TRBV6-1 | CASSPREKETQYF | TGTGCCAGCAGCCCCAGGGAAAAAGAGACCCAGTACTTC
TRBD2 | TRBJ2-1 | . | TRBV20-1 | CSARRGYNNEQFF | TGCAGTGCCCGGCGGGGGTACAACAATGAGCAGTTCTTC
. | TRBJ1-2 | . | TRBV28 | CASNLEGTPGSYTF | TGTGCCAGCAACCTCGAGGGGACTCCCGGAAGCTACACCTTC